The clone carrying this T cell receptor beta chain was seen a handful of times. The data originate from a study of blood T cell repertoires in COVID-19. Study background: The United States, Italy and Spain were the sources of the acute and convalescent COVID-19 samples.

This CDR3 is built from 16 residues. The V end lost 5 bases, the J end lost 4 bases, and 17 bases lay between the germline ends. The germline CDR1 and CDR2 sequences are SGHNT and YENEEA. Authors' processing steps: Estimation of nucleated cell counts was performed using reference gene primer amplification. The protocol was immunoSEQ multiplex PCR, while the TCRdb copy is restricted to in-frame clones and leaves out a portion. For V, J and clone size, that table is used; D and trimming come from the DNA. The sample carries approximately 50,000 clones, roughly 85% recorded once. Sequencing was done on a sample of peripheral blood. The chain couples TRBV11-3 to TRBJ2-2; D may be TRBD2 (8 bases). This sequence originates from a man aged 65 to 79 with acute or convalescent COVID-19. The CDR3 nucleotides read TGTGCCAGCAGCCCGGGGGGGACAGAGGTCACCGGGGAGCTGTTTTTT. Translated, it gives CASSPGGTEVTGELFF.